This T cell receptor beta chain was retrieved from a study of beta chain features in type 1 diabetes. Study-wide context: Cell yields, age and gender were similar between patients and healthy donors.

The CDR3 runs 23 residues. About this clone itself: A read error may account for a junction end that differs from germline.

TCRB transcripts that were expressed got sequenced, as all of the isolated RNA had been reverse transcribed. Profiled with immunoSEQ multiplex PCR; TCRdb holds only in-frame clones, not every one. This sample has roughly 300,000 clones, with about 14% found just once. The chain employs TRBV23-1 and TRBJ2-7; D is uncertain. TRBV23-1 counts as an open reading frame of uncertain function. Input material: central memory CD4+ T cells from blood. The origin of this receptor is a man aged 30 to 39 in good health. The CDR3 loop is CASSQSYERVLSFASPHSHEQYF. CDR3 DNA: TGCGCCAGCAGTCAATCTTACGAGCGAGTATTATCGTTCGCTAGTCCTCACTCCCACGAGCAGTACTTC.